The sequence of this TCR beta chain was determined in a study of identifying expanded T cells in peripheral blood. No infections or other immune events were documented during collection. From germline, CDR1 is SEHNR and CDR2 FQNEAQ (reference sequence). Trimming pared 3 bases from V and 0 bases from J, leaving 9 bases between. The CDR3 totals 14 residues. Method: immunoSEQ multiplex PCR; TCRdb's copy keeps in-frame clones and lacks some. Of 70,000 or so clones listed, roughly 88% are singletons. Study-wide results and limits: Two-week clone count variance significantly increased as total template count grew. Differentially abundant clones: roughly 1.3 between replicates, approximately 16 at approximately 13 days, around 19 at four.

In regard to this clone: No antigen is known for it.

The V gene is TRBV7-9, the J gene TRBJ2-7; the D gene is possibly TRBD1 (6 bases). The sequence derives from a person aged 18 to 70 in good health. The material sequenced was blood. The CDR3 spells CASSFRDTSYEQYF. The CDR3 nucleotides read TGTGCCAGCAGCTTCAGGGACACCTCCTACGAGCAGTACTTC.